This T cell receptor (beta chain) came from a study of blood T cell repertoires in COVID-19. From germline, CDR1 is SGHTA and CDR2 FQGNSA. The CDR3 runs 17 residues. The ends lost 2 bases at V and 5 bases at J; junction bases unmatched: 8. Libraries were prepared by immunoSEQ multiplex PCR; TCRdb keeps only in-frame clonotypes and omits some of them. The repertoire includes hundreds of thousands of clones, around four fifths of them detected once, and approximately 10% sits in the top ten. Sequencing was done on a sample of peripheral blood. The receptor was isolated from a woman in her forties or fifties who had recovered from COVID-19. The J gene is TRBJ2-2, the V gene TRBV7-2; TRBD2 agrees at 10 bases. CDR3 DNA sequence: TGTGCCAGCAGCTTATACCCCCTAGCGGGAGTGACCGGGGAGCTGTTTTTT. Residues: CASSLYPLAGVTGELFF.